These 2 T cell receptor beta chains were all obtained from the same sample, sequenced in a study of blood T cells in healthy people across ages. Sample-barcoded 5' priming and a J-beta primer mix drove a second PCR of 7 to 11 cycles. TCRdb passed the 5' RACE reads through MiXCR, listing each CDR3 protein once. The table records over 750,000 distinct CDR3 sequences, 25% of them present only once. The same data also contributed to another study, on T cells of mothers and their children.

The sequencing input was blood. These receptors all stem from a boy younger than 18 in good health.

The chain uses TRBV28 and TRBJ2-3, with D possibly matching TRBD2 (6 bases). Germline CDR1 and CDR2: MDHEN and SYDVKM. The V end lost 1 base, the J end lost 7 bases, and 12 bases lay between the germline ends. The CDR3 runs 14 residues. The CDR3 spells CASSLLGLPHTQYF. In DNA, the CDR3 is TGTGCCAGCAGTTTATTGGGACTGCCCCATACGCAGTATTTT.

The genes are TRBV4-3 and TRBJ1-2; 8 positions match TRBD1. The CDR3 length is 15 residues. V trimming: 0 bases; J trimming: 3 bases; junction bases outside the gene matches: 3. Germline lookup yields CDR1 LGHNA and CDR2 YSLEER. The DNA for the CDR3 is TGCGCCAGCAGCCAAGATCCGACAGGGGACTATGGCTACACCTTC. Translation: CASSQDPTGDYGYTF.